A single TCR beta chain is shown here with its context. This sample was included in a study of cytotoxic CD8 clonotypes in ibrutinib-treated CLL. Study context: It was after a median roughly eleven months of treatment, range 6 to 36, that response samples were taken.

Using immunoSEQ multiplex PCR, the repertoire was profiled, and TCRdb retains in-frame clones only, with some absent. The sample lists around 70,000 clones, less than 85% occurring once. Unmatched junction bases numbered 6, after V lost 0 bases and J lost 8 bases. The CDR3 is made up of 15 amino acids. The germline gives CDR1 GTSNPN, CDR2 SVGIG (reference sequence). This receptor was obtained from a human donor with chronic lymphocytic leukemia. The chain carries TRBV30 and TRBJ1-4; 10 positions match TRBD1. The source was PBMCs, collected after 24 months of ibrutinib treatment. CDR3 in DNA: TGTGCCTGGAGTGTAAGGACAGGGGGTAACGAAAAACTGTTTTTT. Its translation: CAWSVRTGGNEKLFF.